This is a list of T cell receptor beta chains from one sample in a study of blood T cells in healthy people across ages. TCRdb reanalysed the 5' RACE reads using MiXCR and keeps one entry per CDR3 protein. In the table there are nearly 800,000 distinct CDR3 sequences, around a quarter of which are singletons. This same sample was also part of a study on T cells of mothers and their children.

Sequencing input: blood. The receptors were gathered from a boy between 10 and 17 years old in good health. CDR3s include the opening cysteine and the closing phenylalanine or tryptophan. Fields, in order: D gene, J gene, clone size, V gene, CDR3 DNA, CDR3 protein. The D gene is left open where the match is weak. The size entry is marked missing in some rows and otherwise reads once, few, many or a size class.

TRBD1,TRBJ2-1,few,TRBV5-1,TGCGCCAGCAAGATCCCCCGGGACAGGGGCGACAATGAGCAGTTCTTC,CASKIPRDRGDNEQFF
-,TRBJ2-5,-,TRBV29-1,TGCAGCGTTGACCCGGGGGCACGGTACCAAGAGACCCAGTACTTC,CSVDPGARYQETQYF
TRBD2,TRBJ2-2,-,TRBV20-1,TGCAGTGCCCGGAGCGGGGGGTACACCGGGGAGCTGTTTTTT,CSARSGGYTGELFF
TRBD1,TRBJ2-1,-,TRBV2,TGTGCCAGCAAGACAGACAGGGTCCACAATGAGCAGTTCTTC,CASKTDRVHNEQFF
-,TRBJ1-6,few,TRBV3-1,TGTGCCAGCAGCCAAGATGCTGTGGGATTTTCACCCCTCCACTTT,CASSQDAVGFSPLHF
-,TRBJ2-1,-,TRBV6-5,TGTGCCAGCAGAAAATCGGGGTCCCACAATGAGCAGTTCTTC,CASRKSGSHNEQFF
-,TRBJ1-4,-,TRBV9,TGTGCCAGCAGCCGGGGGGACCATAATGAAAAACTGTTTTTT,CASSRGDHNEKLFF
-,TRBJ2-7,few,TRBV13,TGTGCCAGCAGCTTAGCGGCAGCAAGTTACGAAGGGCAGTACTTC,CASSLAAASYEGQYF
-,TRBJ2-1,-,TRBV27,TGTGCCAGCAGTTGGGATACCACGAATGAGCAGTTCTTC,CASSWDTTNEQFF
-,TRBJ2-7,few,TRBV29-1,TGCAGCGTTGAGTCGGGACCCCAGAACAGGGACGAGCAGTACTTC,CSVESGPQNRDEQYF
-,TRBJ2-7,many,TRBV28,TGTGCCAGCATGGACCCTTCGAGGGACCACGAGCAGTACTTC,CASMDPSRDHEQYF
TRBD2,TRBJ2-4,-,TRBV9,TGTGCCAGCAGCCCACGTATGGGGGGGTGGACCAAAAACATTCAGTACTTC,CASSPRMGGWTKNIQYF
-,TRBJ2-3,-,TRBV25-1,TGTGCCAACCAAAGAGATACGCAGTATTTT,CANQRDTQYF
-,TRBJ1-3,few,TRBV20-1,TGCAGTGCTAGAGACCGAAACACCATATATTTT,CSARDRNTIYF
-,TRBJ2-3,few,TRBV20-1,TGCAGTGCTAGGTCCAGGCCTCGACCCACAGATACGCAGTATTTT,CSARSRPRPTDTQYF
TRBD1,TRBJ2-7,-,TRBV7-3,TGTGCCAGCAGCCCCGGGGCAGGGGGTGCCTACGACCAGCACTTC,CASSPGAGGAYDQHF
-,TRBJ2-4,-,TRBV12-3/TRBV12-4,TGTGCCAGCAGTTTAGATTGGGAGGCCAAAAACATTCAGTACTTC,CASSLDWEAKNIQYF
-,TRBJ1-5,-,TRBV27,TGTGCCAGCAGTTTTCTAGGGTCCGAAGAGAGGCATTTT,CASSFLGSEERHF
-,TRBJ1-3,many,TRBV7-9,TGTGCCAGCAGCCCGTCAAACTCTCCCGGAAACACCATATATTTT,CASSPSNSPGNTIYF
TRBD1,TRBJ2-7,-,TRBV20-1,TGCAGTGCTCCGACAGGGGTCTCCTACGAGCAGTACTTC,CSAPTGVSYEQYF
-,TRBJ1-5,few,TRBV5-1,TGCGCCAGCAGCGTGGACAGTGAGGTTCAGCCCCAGCATTTT,CASSVDSEVQPQHF
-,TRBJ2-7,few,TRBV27,TGTGCCAGCACCCTCGGGGTAGGGTACGAGCAGTACTTC,CASTLGVGYEQYF
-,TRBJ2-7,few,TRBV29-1,TGCAGCGTTGGGGGTAAGGACAAGACCTACGAGCAGTACTTC,CSVGGKDKTYEQYF
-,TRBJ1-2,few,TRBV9,TGTGCCAGCAGCCCCCGCTCAGGACCCGTCGTCGAGGGCTACACCTTC,CASSPRSGPVVEGYTF
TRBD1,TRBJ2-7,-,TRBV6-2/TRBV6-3,TGTGCCAGCAGTTCTATCCCACACCGGGACAGCCCCTACGAGCAGTACTTC,CASSSIPHRDSPYEQYF
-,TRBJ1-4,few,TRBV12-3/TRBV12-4,TGTGCCAGCAGTTATGAAAGGGGGGGAACTAATGAAAAACTGTTTTTT,CASSYERGGTNEKLFF
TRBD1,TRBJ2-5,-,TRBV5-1,TGCGCCAGCAGTCCTCGGGACAGGGGTTTGATTGGAGAGCAGTACTTC,CASSPRDRGLIGEQYF
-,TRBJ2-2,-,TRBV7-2,TGTGCCAGCAGCTTAGCCCTCACCGGGGAGCTGTTTTTT,CASSLALTGELFF
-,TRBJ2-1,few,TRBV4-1,TGCGCCAGCAGCCAAGACGGCCTGCTCGGGGATGAGCAGTTCTTC,CASSQDGLLGDEQFF
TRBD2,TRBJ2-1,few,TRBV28,TGTGCCAGCAATCTCAATATCGGACTAGCGGGGAACAATGAGCAGTTCTTC,CASNLNIGLAGNNEQFF
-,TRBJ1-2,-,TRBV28,TGTGCCAGCAGTTTGACGGGAGAGGCCTATGGCTACACCTTC,CASSLTGEAYGYTF
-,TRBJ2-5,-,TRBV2,TGTGCCTTAAGCGGGAGTCGGGACAGGGCAGAGACCCAGTACTTC,CALSGSRDRAETQYF
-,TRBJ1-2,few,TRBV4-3,TGCGCCAGCAGCCAAGATCTTCCAGGAGCCTCCTCTGGCTACACCTTC,CASSQDLPGASSGYTF
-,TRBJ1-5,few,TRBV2,TGTGCCAGCAGTGAGTACGTAGCGGGGGGGCCCCAGCATTTT,CASSEYVAGGPQHF
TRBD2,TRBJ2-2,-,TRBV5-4,TGTGCCAGCAGCTTGGGGGCGGGAGCGAGCACCGGGGAGCTGTTTTTT,CASSLGAGASTGELFF
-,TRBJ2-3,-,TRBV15,TGTGCCACCAGCAGAGGGGGAGCGACCCTTTGGTACACAGATACGCAGTATTTT,CATSRGGATLWYTDTQYF
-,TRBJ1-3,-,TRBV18,TGTGCCAGCTCACCAGCGAGTAAGACCTCCAGCTCTGGAAACACCATATATTTT,CASSPASKTSSSGNTIYF
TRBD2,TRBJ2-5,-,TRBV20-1,TGCAGTGCTAGAGCCGGGAGGGCCTCAGAGACCCAGTACTTC,CSARAGRASETQYF
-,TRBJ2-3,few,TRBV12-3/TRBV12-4,TGTGCCAGCAGCCACCCCTTCCGGGACACAGATACGCAGTATTTT,CASSHPFRDTDTQYF
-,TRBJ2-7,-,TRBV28,TGTGCCAGCAGTTTGGTCGGGGACGGGGAGCAGTACTTC,CASSLVGDGEQYF
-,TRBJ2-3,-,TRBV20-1,TGCAGTGCTAGTCGTCTGAAGGCGATCGTTACAGATACGCAGTATTTT,CSASRLKAIVTDTQYF
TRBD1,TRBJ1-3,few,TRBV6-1,TGTGCCAGCAGTGAAGACGGGCAGGGGGACACCATATATTTT,CASSEDGQGDTIYF
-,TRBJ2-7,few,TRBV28,TGTGCCAGCAGTCCCGCATACGGGACAAACGAGCAGTACTTC,CASSPAYGTNEQYF
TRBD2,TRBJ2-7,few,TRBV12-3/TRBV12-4,TGTGCCAGCAGTTTGACTAGCGTCTCCTCCTACGAGCAGTACTTC,CASSLTSVSSYEQYF
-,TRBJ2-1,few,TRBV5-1,TGCGCCAGCAGCTTGGCCCACAATGAGCAGTTCTTC,CASSLAHNEQFF
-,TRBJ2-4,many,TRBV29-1,TGCAGCGTTGAAGGTGCCAAAAACATTCAGTACTTC,CSVEGAKNIQYF
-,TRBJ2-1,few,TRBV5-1,TGCGCCAGCAGAATTAGGCAGGGTTACAATGAGCAGTTCTTT,CASRIRQGYNEQFF
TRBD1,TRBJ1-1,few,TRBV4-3,TGCGCCAGCAGCCAAGGGGTGACAGGGTTGGACACTGAAGCTTTCTTT,CASSQGVTGLDTEAFF
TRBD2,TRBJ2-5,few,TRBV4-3,TGCGCCAGCAGCGCGACTAGCGGATACGAGACCCAGTACTTC,CASSATSGYETQYF
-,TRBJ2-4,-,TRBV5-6,TGTGCCAGCAGCTGGGGAGCGGGACAGCTAGCCAAAAACATTCAGTACTTC,CASSWGAGQLAKNIQYF
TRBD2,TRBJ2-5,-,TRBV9,TGTGCCAGCAGCGTGTACGGGGGGGAAGAGACCCAGTACTTC,CASSVYGGEETQYF
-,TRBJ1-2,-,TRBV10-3,TGTGCCATCAGTGAGACGTCTGATGGCTACACCTTC,CAISETSDGYTF
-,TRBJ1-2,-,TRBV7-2,TGTGCCAGCAGCTACGACCAATATGGCTACACCTTC,CASSYDQYGYTF
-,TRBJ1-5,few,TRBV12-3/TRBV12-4,TGTGCCAGCAGTACGGCCGGGGGTGGGAGCCAGCCCCAGCATTTT,CASSTAGGGSQPQHF
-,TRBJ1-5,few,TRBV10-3,TGTGCCATCAGAATGGCCGCCGGCAATAGCAATCAGCCCCAGCATTTT,CAIRMAAGNSNQPQHF